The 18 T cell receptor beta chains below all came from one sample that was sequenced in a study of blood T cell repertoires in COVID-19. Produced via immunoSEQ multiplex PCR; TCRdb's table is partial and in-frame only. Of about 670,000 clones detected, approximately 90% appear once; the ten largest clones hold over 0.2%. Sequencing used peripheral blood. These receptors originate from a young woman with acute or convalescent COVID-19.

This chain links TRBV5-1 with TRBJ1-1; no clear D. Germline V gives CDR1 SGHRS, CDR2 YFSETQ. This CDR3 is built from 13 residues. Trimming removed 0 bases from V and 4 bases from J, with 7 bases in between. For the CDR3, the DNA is TGCGCCAGCAGCTTGGAAACTCTCACTGAAGCTTTCTTT. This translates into CASSLETLTEAFF. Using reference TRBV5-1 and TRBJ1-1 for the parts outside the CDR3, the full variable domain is KAGVTQTPRYLIKTRGQQVTLSCSPISGHRSVSWYQQTPGQGLQFLFEYFSETQRNKGNFPGRFSGRQFSNSRSEMNVSTLELGDSALYLCASSLETLTEAFFGQGTRLTVV.

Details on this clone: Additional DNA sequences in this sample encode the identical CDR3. CDR3 coding DNA: TGTGCCAGCAGTTTTGAGCGGGGGTACAATGAGCAGTTCTTC. Protein sequence: CASSFERGYNEQFF. The chain carries TRBV27 and TRBJ2-1, with 8 bases that match TRBD2. The CDR3 length is 14 residues. The ends lost 3 bases at V and 4 bases at J; junction bases unmatched: 2. Germline V CDR1 and CDR2: MNHEY, SMNVEV (reference sequence).

The DNA of the CDR3 is TGTGCCAGCAGGCCCCGCGACGGACAGCTCTATGGCTACACCTTC. Protein: CASRPRDGQLYGYTF. The chain employs TRBV25-1 and TRBJ1-2; tentatively, D is TRBD1 (6 bases). The CDR3 consists of 15 residues. Germline loops: CDR1 MGHDK, CDR2 SYGVNS. Trimming shortened V by 6 bases and J by 4 bases, and 18 bases separated the two germline ends.

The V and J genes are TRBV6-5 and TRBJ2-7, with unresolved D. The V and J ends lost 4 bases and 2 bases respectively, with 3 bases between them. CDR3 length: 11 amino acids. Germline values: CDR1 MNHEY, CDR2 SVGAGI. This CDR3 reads CASSLTYEQYF. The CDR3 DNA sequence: TGTGCCAGCAGTTTAACCTACGAGCAGTACTTC.

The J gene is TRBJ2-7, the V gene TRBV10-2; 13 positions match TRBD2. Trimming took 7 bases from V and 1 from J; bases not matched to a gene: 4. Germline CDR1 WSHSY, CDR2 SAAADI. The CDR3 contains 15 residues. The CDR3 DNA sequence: TGCGCCAGCACCCAACTAGCGGGGGGGTCCTACGAGCAGTACTTC. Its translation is CASTQLAGGSYEQYF.

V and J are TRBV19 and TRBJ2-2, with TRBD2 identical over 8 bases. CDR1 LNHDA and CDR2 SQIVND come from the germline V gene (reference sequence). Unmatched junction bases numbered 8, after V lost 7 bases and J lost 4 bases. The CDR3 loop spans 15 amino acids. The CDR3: CASKWGLGSTGELFF. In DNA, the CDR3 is TGTGCCAGTAAATGGGGACTAGGATCCACCGGGGAGCTGTTTTTT. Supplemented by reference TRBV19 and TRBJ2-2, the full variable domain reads DGGITQSPKYLFRKEGQNVTLSCEQNLNHDAMYWYRQDPGQGLRLIYYSQIVNDFQKGDIAEGYSVSREKKESFPLTVTSAQKNPTAFYLCASKWGLGSTGELFFGEGSRLTVL.

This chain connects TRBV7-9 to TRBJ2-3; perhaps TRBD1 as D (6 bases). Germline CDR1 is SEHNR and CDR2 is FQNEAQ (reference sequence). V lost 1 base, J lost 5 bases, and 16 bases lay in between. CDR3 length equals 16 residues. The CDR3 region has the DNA TGTGCCAGCAGCTTAGAGGAAACAGGGTTGGGAGATACGCAGTATTTT. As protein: CASSLEETGLGDTQYF.

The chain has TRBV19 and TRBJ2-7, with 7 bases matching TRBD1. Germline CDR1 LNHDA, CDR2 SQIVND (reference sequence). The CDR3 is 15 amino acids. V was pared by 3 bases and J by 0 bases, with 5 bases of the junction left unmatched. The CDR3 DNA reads TGTGCCAGTAGTATCCGACAGGGCCTCTCCTACGAGCAGTACTTC. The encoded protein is CASSIRQGLSYEQYF. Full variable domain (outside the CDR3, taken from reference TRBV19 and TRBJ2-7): DGGITQSPKYLFRKEGQNVTLSCEQNLNHDAMYWYRQDPGQGLRLIYYSQIVNDFQKGDIAEGYSVSREKKESFPLTVTSAQKNPTAFYLCASSIRQGLSYEQYFGPGTRLTVT.

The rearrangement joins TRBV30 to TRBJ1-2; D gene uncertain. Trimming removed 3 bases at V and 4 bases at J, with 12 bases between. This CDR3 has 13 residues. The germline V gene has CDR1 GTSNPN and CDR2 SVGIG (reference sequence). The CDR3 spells CAWRRGVTYGYTF. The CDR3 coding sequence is TGTGCCTGGAGGCGGGGAGTAACCTATGGCTACACCTTC.

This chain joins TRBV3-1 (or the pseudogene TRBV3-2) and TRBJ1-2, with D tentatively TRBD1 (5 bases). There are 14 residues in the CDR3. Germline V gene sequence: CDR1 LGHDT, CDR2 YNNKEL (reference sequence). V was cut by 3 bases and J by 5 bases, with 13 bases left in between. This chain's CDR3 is CASSQPGLDYGYTF. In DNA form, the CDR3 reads TGTGCCAGCAGCCAGCCGGGACTGGATTATGGCTACACCTTC.

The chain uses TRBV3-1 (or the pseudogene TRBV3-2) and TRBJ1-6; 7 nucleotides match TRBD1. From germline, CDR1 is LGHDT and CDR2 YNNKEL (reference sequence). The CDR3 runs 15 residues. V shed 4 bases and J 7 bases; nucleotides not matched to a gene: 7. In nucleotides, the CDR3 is TGTGCCAGCAGCCCCTTCGACAGGGCCAATTCACCCCTCCACTTT. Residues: CASSPFDRANSPLHF.

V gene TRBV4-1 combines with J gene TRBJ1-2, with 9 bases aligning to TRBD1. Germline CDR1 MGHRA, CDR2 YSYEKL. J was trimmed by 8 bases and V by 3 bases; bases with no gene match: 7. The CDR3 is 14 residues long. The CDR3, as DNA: TGCGCCAGCAGCCATTCACAGGGGGCAGGAGGCTACACCTTC. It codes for CASSHSQGAGGYTF.

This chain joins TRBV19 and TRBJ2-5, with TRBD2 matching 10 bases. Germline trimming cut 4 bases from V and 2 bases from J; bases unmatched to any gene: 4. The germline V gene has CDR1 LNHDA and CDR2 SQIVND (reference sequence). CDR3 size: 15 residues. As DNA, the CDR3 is TGTGCCAGTAGTACTCTAGCGGGGGTTCAAGAGACCCAGTACTTC. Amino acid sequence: CASSTLAGVQETQYF. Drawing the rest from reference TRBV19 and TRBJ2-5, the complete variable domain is DGGITQSPKYLFRKEGQNVTLSCEQNLNHDAMYWYRQDPGQGLRLIYYSQIVNDFQKGDIAEGYSVSREKKESFPLTVTSAQKNPTAFYLCASSTLAGVQETQYFGPGTRLLVL.

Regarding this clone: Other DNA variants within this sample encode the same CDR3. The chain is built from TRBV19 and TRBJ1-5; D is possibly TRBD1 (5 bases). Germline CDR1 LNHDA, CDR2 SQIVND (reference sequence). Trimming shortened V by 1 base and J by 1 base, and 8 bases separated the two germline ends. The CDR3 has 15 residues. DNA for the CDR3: TGTGCCAGTAGTATAGTACAGGCGAGCAATCAGCCCCAGCATTTT. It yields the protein CASSIVQASNQPQHF.

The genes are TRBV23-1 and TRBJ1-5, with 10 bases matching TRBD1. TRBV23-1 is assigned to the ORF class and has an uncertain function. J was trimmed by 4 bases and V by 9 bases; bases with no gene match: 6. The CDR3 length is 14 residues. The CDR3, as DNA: TGCGCCAGTGGGACAGGGGAGTGGAATCAGCCCCAGCATTTT. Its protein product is CASGTGEWNQPQHF.

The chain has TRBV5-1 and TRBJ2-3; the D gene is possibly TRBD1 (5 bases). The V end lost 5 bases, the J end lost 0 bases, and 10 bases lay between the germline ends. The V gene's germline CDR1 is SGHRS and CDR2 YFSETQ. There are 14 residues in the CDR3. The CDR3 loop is CASSHSGSTDTQYF. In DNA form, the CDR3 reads TGCGCCAGCAGTCACTCAGGGAGCACAGATACGCAGTATTTT.

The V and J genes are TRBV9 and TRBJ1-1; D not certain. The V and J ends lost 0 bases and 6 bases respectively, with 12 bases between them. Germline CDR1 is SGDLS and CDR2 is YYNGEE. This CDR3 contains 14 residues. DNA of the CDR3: TGTGCCAGCAGCGTAGACGAGGGTTTCGCTGAAGCTTTCTTT. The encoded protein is CASSVDEGFAEAFF.

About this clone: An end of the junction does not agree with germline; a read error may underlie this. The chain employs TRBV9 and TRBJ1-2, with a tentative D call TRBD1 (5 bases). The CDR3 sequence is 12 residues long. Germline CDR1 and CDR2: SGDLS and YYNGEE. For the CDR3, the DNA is TGTGCCAGCAGCGTTGGGGCAGCGTCGTATTCGTTC. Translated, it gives CASSVGAASYSF.